These 26 T cell receptor beta chains share one sample of origin, sequenced in a study of blood T cell repertoires in COVID-19. Repertoires were generated with immunoSEQ multiplex PCR, while TCRdb's copy carries only in-frame clones and drops some. The data show 130,000 to 150,000 clones, 84% seen once. Material: PBMCs or T cells enriched from blood (not recorded which). These receptors were taken from a man in his forties with acute COVID-19.

This clone was seen at least ten times. This chain links TRBV3-1 (or the pseudogene TRBV3-2) with TRBJ2-1; TRBD2 matches 11 bases. The CDR3 has 18 amino acids. Germline V gives CDR1 LGHDT, CDR2 YNNKEL (reference sequence). The junction had 11 bases not matched to a gene; V was cut back by 0 bases and J by 7 bases. As DNA, the CDR3 is TGTGCCAGCAGCCAAGAGGGGCTAGCGGGAGGCCCCGGGAATGAGCAGTTCTTC. Translating gives CASSQEGLAGGPGNEQFF.

V is TRBV2 and J is TRBJ1-3; D is unresolved. Trimming shortened V by 7 bases and J by 1 base, and 11 bases separated the two germline ends. This CDR3 has 14 residues. Germline V CDR1 and CDR2: SNHLY, FYNNEI. The CDR3 DNA sequence: TGTGCCAGCAATCGGGGAACTTCTGGAAACACCATATATTTT. It encodes CASNRGTSGNTIYF. Together with reference TRBV2 and TRBJ1-3, the CDR3 gives the full variable domain: EPEVTQTPSHQVTQMGQEVILRCVPISNHLYFYWYRQILGQKVEFLVSFYNNEISEKSEIFDDQFSVERPDGSNFTLKIRSTKLEDSAMYFCASNRGTSGNTIYFGEGSWLTVV.

In this sample, this clone turned up once. V usage is TRBV11-3 and J usage is TRBJ2-7, with 9 bases fitting TRBD1. V dropped 1 base and J dropped 5; count of bases not matched to a gene: 6. Germline values: CDR1 SGHNT, CDR2 YENEEA. The CDR3 loop spans 15 amino acids. CDR3 in amino acids: CASSLGDRVADEQYF. The CDR3 DNA sequence: TGTGCCAGCAGCTTAGGGGACAGGGTTGCGGACGAGCAGTACTTC.

The chain joins TRBV11-2 to TRBJ2-3; the D gene is possibly TRBD1 (5 bases). This CDR3 has 15 amino acids. CDR1 SGHAT and CDR2 FQNNGV come from the germline V gene. V was shortened by 0 bases and J by 1 base, with 8 bases between the two germline ends. This CDR3 is CASSLDLGGTDTQYF. DNA for the CDR3: TGTGCCAGCAGCTTAGATTTAGGGGGCACAGATACGCAGTATTTT.

This CDR3 reads CATSRGRGFNQPQHF. Here the CDR3 DNA reads TGTGCCACCAGTCGGGGAAGAGGCTTCAATCAGCCCCAGCATTTT. The rearrangement links TRBV24-1 to TRBJ1-5; no clear D gene. Per germline, CDR1 KGHDR and CDR2 SFDVKD. This CDR3 is 15 amino acids long. The germline V and J ends were trimmed by 6 bases and 3 bases, with 14 bases remaining between them.

The rearrangement joins TRBV12-3 or TRBV12-4 to TRBJ1-1; D gene ambiguous. CDR3 length: 13 residues. V was trimmed by 5 bases and J by 4 bases, leaving 11 bases between them. CDR3: CASSPRRTTEAFF. The CDR3 nucleotides are TGTGCCAGCAGTCCAAGGAGGACCACTGAAGCTTTCTTT.

This clone was recorded once. The rearrangement links TRBV20-1 to TRBJ2-5; D not certain. The V gene lost 5 bases and the J gene lost 3 bases, with 7 bases spanning the gap. Germline CDR1 and CDR2: DFQATT and SNEGSKA (reference sequence). The CDR3 covers 11 residues. The CDR3 nucleotides read TGCAGTGCTCTAAGTAAAGAGACCCAGTACTTC. This encodes CSALSKETQYF.

The V call is TRBV19, the J call TRBJ1-5; 10 bases align to TRBD1. CDR1 LNHDA and CDR2 SQIVND come from the germline V gene (reference sequence). The CDR3 length is 19 residues. The V and J ends lost 5 bases and 3 bases, in that order; junction bases with no gene match: 16. The CDR3 sequence: CASSAGRAAGTGDNQPQHF. In DNA, the CDR3 is TGTGCCAGTAGTGCAGGGCGGGCAGCCGGGACAGGGGACAATCAGCCCCAGCATTTT.

The CDR3 DNA reads TGTGCCAGCAGTGAATGGACATTTAGTAATGAAAAACTGTTTTTT. It encodes CASSEWTFSNEKLFF. This sequence joins TRBV6-4 and TRBJ1-4, with D maybe TRBD1 (5 bases). Per germline, CDR1 MRHNA and CDR2 SNTAGT. V was trimmed by 3 bases and J by 4 bases, leaving 12 bases between them. This CDR3 has 15 residues.

The chain recombines TRBV7-9 with TRBJ1-4; unclear D gene. Germline-derived CDR1 and CDR2 are SEHNR and FQNEAQ (reference sequence). The CDR3 runs 13 residues. V gave up 2 bases and J gave up 8 bases, with 9 bases separating them. CDR3 amino acids: CASSLNNPEKLFF. CDR3 DNA: TGTGCCAGCAGCTTAAACAACCCGGAAAAACTGTTTTTT.

This clone was observed a few times. This chain uses TRBV5-1 with TRBJ1-1; TRBD1 matches at 9 bases. V was clipped by 1 base and J by 5 bases; unmatched bases: 9. The length of the CDR3 is 16 residues. Looked up from germline, CDR1 is SGHRS and CDR2 is YFSETQ. The CDR3, as DNA: TGCGCCAGCAGCTTGAACCACAGGGGGCGTGGGACTGAAGCTTTCTTT. Translation: CASSLNHRGRGTEAFF. Variable domain in full (rest from reference TRBV5-1 and TRBJ1-1): KAGVTQTPRYLIKTRGQQVTLSCSPISGHRSVSWYQQTPGQGLQFLFEYFSETQRNKGNFPGRFSGRQFSNSRSEMNVSTLELGDSALYLCASSLNHRGRGTEAFFGQGTRLTVV.

The chain employs TRBV28 and TRBJ1-6; D unclear. Germline V CDR1 and CDR2: MDHEN, SYDVKM. Trimming took 1 base from V and 11 from J, leaving 9 bases between them. The CDR3 consists of 13 residues. For the CDR3, the DNA is TGTGCCAGCAGTTTATTCGGGATTCCACCCCTCCACTTT. It encodes CASSLFGIPPLHF.

The chain is built from TRBV18 and TRBJ2-5; no clear D gene. The CDR3 consists of 14 residues. Germline V gene lookup returns CDR1 KGHSH and CDR2 LQKENI. V lost 6 bases and J 4 bases, leaving 15 bases between the germline ends. CDR3 DNA sequence: TGTGCCAGCTCTTCCTCCCCCACCGGAGAGACCCAGTACTTC. Translating it yields CASSSSPTGETQYF.

The CDR3 region has the DNA TGTGCCAGCAGTGACATAACGGGGTACGAGCAGTACTTC. Protein sequence: CASSDITGYEQYF. The V call is TRBV9, the J call TRBJ2-7; TRBD2 is a possible D gene (5 bases). Germline CDR1 and CDR2: SGDLS and YYNGEE. V lost 5 bases and J 4 bases, leaving 13 bases between the germline ends. The CDR3 is made up of 13 amino acids.

A few counts support this clone. CDR3 nucleotides: TGTGCCTGGAGTATTCAGACCGGGGAGCTGTTTTTT. It specifies CAWSIQTGELFF. The chain links TRBV30 to TRBJ2-2; D gene unclear. With 2 bases removed from V and 5 bases from J, the gap between germline ends came to 6 bases. Germline CDR1 is GTSNPN and CDR2 is SVGIG (reference sequence). CDR3 length: 12 residues.

In DNA form, the CDR3 reads TGTGCCAGCAGTTTTAACAGGGGAAACACCATATATTTT. Translated, it gives CASSFNRGNTIYF. The chain is built from TRBV27 and TRBJ1-3, with a tentative D call TRBD1 (5 bases). Deletions cut 3 bases from V and 4 bases from J, with 7 bases between. CDR1 and CDR2 from the germline V gene are MNHEY and SMNVEV (reference sequence). The CDR3 has 13 amino acids.

This clone was seen a handful of times. The chain combines TRBV9 with TRBJ2-3; D perhaps matches TRBD1 (7 bases). The germline gives CDR1 SGDLS, CDR2 YYNGEE. The CDR3 covers 14 residues. V lost 6 bases to trimming and J lost 2 bases, with 13 bases between them. CDR3 in amino acids: CASNRGLSTDTQYF. The CDR3, as DNA: TGTGCCAGCAACAGGGGACTTTCCACAGATACGCAGTATTTT. The whole variable domain, filled in from reference TRBV9 and TRBJ2-3, reads DSGVTQTPKHLITATGQRVTLRCSPRSGDLSVYWYQQSLDQGLQFLIQYYNGEERAKGNILERFSAQQFPDLHSELNLSSLELGDSALYFCASNRGLSTDTQYFGPGTRLTVL.

The chain joins TRBV2 to TRBJ1-5, with 8 bases that match TRBD1. V dropped 2 bases and J dropped 1; count of bases not matched to a gene: 13. CDR1 and CDR2 (germline): SNHLY, FYNNEI. The length of the CDR3 is 19 residues. The CDR3 region is CASSENAPGQVSSNQPQHF. Written as DNA, the CDR3 is TGTGCCAGCAGTGAAAACGCGCCGGGACAGGTCTCCAGCAATCAGCCCCAGCATTTT.

The chain joins TRBV28 to TRBJ2-3, with D unresolved. The CDR3 has 15 amino acids. CDR1 MDHEN and CDR2 SYDVKM come from the germline V gene. The V and J ends lost 6 bases and 3 bases respectively, with 16 bases between them. The CDR3 region is CASSPPWQRTDTQYF. CDR3 nucleotide sequence: TGTGCCAGCAGCCCACCCTGGCAACGTACAGATACGCAGTATTTT.

The genes are TRBV28 and TRBJ2-7; TRBD2 matches 7 bases. In germline, CDR1 is MDHEN, CDR2 SYDVKM. J gave up 5 bases and V 5 bases, and 12 bases lay outside the gene matches. This CDR3 is built from 15 residues. The CDR3 DNA reads TGTGCCAGCAGTCCAGAGCGGGAAAGAATCCACGAGCAGTACTTC. Its protein product is CASSPERERIHEQYF.

This chain links TRBV19 with TRBJ1-1, with 8 bases identical to TRBD1. The CDR3 sequence is 15 residues long. The V gene end was trimmed by 5 bases and the J gene end by 5 bases; junction bases not matched to a gene: 10. Germline V CDR1 and CDR2: LNHDA, SQIVND (reference sequence). The CDR3 loop is CASSGTPQGGTEAFF. The CDR3 DNA follows: TGTGCCAGTAGTGGGACCCCACAGGGGGGGACTGAAGCTTTCTTT.

The rearrangement uses TRBV5-6 and TRBJ2-7; D is uncertain. The CDR3 spans 11 residues. The V gene lost 1 base and the J gene lost 6 bases, with 5 bases spanning the gap. Germline V CDR1 and CDR2: SGHDT, YYEEEE. The CDR3 reads CASSLSGEQYF. The CDR3 region has the DNA TGTGCCAGCAGCTTGTCGGGCGAGCAGTACTTC.

This chain's CDR3 is CAWSVGRGLRQETQYF. The CDR3 bases are TGTGCCTGGAGTGTTGGCAGGGGGCTTCGCCAAGAGACCCAGTACTTC. V usage is TRBV30 and J usage is TRBJ2-5; TRBD1 matches 8 bases. V shed 0 bases and J 1 base; nucleotides not matched to a gene: 7. The CDR3 has 16 residues. Germline lookup yields CDR1 GTSNPN and CDR2 SVGIG (reference sequence).

This chain joins TRBV7-2 and TRBJ2-7, with D possibly being TRBD1 (6 bases). Germline V lookup: CDR1 SGHTA, CDR2 FQGNSA. The CDR3 runs to 14 residues. V was clipped by 1 base and J by 5 bases, with 12 bases between them. This CDR3 is CASSLEVTGHEQYF. CDR3 bases: TGTGCCAGCAGCTTAGAGGTAACAGGGCACGAGCAGTACTTC.

The gene calls are TRBV5-6 and TRBJ1-5; D is unresolved. The CDR3 sequence is 14 residues long. Trimming shortened V by 3 bases and J by 6 bases, and 13 bases separated the two germline ends. CDR1 and CDR2 (germline): SGHDT, YYEEEE. CDR3: CASSSALRGQPQHF. CDR3 coding DNA: TGTGCCAGCAGCTCGGCCTTGCGGGGTCAGCCCCAGCATTTT.

The chain has TRBV12-3 or TRBV12-4 and TRBJ1-1, with TRBD1 as a possible D gene (5 bases). Trimming took 5 bases from V and 1 from J, leaving 5 bases between them. The CDR3 loop spans 12 amino acids. CDR3: CASSQGNTEAFF. The CDR3 DNA follows: TGTGCCAGCAGTCAGGGGAACACTGAAGCTTTCTTT.